This T cell receptor beta chain was captured by sequencing in a study of blood T cell repertoires in COVID-19. Turning to the study itself: Samples taken during acute and convalescent COVID-19 were collected in the United States, Italy and Spain. PBMCs, B-cell-depleted T cells, or T cells provided the cDNA or gDNA that made up the material.

Original analysis: Nucleated cell counts were estimated from reference gene primer amplification. Assay: immunoSEQ multiplex PCR; the TCRdb copy retains only in-frame clones and omits some. The D gene and trimming were derived from the DNA, and the V and J assignments and clone size from that table. The data contain about 220,000 clones, approximately 85% of them singletons. Trimming cost V 6 bases and J 4 bases; bases outside gene matches: 6. Germline values: CDR1 MNHEY, CDR2 SVGAGI. CDR3 size: 14 residues. The TCR was taken from a man aged 50-60 years who had recovered from COVID-19. Sequencing was performed on peripheral blood. The chain recombines TRBV6-5 with TRBJ1-1; 9 bases agree with TRBD1. The CDR3 reads CASRSDRGGTEAFF. The DNA of the CDR3 is TGTGCCAGCAGATCGGACAGGGGAGGCACTGAAGCTTTCTTT.